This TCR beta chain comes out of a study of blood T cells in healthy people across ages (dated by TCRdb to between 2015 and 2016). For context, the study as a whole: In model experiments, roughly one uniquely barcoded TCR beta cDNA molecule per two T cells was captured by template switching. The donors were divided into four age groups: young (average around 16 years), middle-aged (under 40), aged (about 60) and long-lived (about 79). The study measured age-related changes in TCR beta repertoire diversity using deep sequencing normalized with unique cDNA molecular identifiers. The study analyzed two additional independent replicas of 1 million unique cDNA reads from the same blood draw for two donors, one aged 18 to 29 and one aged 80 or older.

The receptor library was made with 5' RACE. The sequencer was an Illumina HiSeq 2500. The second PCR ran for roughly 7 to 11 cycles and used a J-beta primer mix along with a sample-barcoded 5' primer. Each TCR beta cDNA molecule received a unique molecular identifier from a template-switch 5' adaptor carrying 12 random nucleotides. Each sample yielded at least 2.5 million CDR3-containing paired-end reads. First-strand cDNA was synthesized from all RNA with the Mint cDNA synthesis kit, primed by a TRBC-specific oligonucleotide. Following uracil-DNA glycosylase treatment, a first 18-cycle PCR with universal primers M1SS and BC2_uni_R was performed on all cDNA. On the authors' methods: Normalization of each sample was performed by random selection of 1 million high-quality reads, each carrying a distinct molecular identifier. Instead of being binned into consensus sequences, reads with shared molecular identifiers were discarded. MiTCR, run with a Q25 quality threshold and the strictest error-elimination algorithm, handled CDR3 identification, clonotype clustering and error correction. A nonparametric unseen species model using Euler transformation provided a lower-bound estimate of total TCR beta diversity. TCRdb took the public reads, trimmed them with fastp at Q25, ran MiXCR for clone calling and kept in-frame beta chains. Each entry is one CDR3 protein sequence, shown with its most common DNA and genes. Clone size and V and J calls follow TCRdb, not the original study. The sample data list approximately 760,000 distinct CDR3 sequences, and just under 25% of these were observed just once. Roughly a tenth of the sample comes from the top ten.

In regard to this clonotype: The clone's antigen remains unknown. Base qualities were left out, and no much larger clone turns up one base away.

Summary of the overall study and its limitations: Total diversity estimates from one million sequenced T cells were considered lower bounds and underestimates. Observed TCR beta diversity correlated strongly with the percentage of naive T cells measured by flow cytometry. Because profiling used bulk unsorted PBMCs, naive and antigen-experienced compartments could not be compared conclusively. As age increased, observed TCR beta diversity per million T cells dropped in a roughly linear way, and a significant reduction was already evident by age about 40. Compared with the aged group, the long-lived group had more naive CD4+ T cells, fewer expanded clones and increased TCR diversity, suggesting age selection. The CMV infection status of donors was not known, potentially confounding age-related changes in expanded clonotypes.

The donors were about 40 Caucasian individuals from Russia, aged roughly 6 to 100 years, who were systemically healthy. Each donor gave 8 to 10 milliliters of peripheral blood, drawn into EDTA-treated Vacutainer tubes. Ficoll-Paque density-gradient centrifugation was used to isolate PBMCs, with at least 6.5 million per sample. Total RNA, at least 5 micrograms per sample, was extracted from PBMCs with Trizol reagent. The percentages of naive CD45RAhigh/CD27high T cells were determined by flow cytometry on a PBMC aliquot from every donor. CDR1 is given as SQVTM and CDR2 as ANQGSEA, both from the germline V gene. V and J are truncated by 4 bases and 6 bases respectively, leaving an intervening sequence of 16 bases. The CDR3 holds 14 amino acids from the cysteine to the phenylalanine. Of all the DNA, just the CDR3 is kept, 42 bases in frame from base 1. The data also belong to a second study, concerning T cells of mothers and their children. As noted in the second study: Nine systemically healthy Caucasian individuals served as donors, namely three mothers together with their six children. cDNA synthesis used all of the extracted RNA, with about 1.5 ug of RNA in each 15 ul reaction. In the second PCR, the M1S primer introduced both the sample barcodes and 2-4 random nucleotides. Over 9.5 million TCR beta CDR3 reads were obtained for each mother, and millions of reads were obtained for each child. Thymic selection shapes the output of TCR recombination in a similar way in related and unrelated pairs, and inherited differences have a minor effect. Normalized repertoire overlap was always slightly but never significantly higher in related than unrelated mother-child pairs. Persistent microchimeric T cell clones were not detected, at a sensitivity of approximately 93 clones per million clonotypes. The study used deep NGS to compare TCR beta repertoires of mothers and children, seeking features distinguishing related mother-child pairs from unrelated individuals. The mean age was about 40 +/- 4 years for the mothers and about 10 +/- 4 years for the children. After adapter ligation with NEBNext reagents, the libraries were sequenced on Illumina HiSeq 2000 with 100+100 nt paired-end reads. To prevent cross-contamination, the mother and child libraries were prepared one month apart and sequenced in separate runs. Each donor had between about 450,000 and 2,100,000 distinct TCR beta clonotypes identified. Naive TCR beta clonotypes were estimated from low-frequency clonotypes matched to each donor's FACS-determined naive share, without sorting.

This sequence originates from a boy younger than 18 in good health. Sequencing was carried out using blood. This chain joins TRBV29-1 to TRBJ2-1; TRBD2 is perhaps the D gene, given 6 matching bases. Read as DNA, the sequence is TGCAGCGTTGGGCGGCTAGTGGGGGGCAATGAGCAGTTCTTC. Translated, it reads CSVGRLVGGNEQFF.